The present T cell receptor (beta chain) was sequenced within a study of T cells after yellow fever vaccination. This clonotype came up a few times. With 2 bases removed from V and 7 bases from J, the gap between germline ends came to 9 bases. This CDR3 is built from 13 residues. TCRdb reanalysed the 5' RACE reads using MiXCR and keeps one entry per CDR3 protein. Among 250,000 to 400,000 distinct CDR3 sequences, roughly 4.3% were seen once, and the ten largest hold around 24%. The V call is TRBV12-3 or TRBV12-4, the J call TRBJ1-5; D not resolved. The TCR originated in a man in his late teens or twenties who received the YFV17D yellow fever vaccine. The sample in question was PBMCs, obtained 5 days after the yellow fever booster vaccination. This CDR3 reads CASSLRVQQPQHF. CDR3 DNA: TGTGCCAGCAGTTTACGGGTTCAACAGCCCCAGCATTTT.